This T cell receptor (beta chain) was obtained from a study of blood T cell repertoires in COVID-19 (dated by TCRdb to the early 2020s). Study-level background: The collaborator samples originated in the United States, Italy and Spain and spanned the acute and convalescent phases of COVID-19. The prospective study material was composed of cDNA or gDNA derived from T cells, B-cell-depleted T cells, or PBMCs. Samples were obtained from the ongoing ImmuneRACE study (first 160 participants) and from some 1,200 subjects provided by 6 global collaborators. Where available, HLA class I and class II types were obtained from metadata supplied by the sample provider rather than from assay-based typing. Subjects who had been exposed to COVID-19, were actively infected with it, or had recovered from it provided the deeply sampled blood TCRbeta repertoires that made up the dataset. The repertoires were released in a freely available public database meant as a resource for research on the immune response to SARS-CoV-2. Nearly every sample came with metadata listing a de-identified subject ID, COVID-19 status, age in years and sex. General findings and caveats noted by the study authors: The amount of clinical and demographic metadata varied by source and participant and was provided uncurated.

About this clone itself: Which antigen it targets is not known. At one of its ends the junction is not consistent with the germline gene, which may arise from a read error.

The immunoSEQ Assay, a bias-controlled multiplex PCR, was used to amplify TCRbeta CDR3 regions from genomic DNA. Per the authors' processing: Nucleated cell counts per sample were estimated from amplification of reference gene primers within the assay. Sequence reads were collapsed and filtered to measure the absolute abundance of every unique TCRbeta CDR3 rearrangement. For each sample, productive Simpson clonality was calculated as the square root of Simpson's diversity index over productive rearrangements. The clones in this table, taken by TCRdb from immuneACCESS, are in-frame only. Not every clone is retained; where verified, under half of the shortfall comes from an unresolved V gene, and the cause of the rest is unknown. That table supplies the V and J calls and clone size; D and trimming were determined from the DNA. The sample data list around 83,000 clones, and about 89% of these were observed just once. Around 14% of the sample lies in the top ten.

Each collaborating institution followed its own protocols to collect whole blood in K2EDTA tubes. For TCRbeta analysis, collaborator samples were shipped as frozen whole blood, as isolated PBMCs, or as DNA extracted from either sample type. The CDR3 goes from the cysteine to the phenylalanine over 13 residues. Only the CDR3 DNA is retained, 39 bases long and in frame from the first base. CDR1 and CDR2 are read off the germline V gene as SQVTM and ANQGSEA. The specimen was peripheral blood. Recombination linked TRBV29-1 to TRBJ1-2, with TRBD1 matching 10 junction bases. This TCR was sampled from a man aged 65-85 years with active or convalescent COVID-19. DNA sequence: TGCAGCTTTGAGGGACAGGGGTCTTATGGCTACACCTTC. This yields the protein CSFEGQGSYGYTF.